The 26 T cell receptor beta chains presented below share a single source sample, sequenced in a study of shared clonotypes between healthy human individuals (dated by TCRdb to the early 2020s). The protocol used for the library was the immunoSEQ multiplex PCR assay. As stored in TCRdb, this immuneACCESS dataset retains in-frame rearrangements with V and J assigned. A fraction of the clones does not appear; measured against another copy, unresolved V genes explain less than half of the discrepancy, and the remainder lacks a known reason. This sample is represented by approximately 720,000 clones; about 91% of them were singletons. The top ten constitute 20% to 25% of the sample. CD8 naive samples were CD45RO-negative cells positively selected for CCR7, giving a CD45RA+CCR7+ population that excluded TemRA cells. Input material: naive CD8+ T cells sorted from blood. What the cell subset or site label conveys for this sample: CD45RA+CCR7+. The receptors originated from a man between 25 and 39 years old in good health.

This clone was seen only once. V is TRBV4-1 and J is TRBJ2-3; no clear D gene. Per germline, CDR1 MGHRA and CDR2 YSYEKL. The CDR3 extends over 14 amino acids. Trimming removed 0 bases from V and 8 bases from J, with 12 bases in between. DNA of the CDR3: TGCGCCAGCAGCCAAGATAGAGACCCATCTACGCAGTATTTT. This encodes CASSQDRDPSTQYF.

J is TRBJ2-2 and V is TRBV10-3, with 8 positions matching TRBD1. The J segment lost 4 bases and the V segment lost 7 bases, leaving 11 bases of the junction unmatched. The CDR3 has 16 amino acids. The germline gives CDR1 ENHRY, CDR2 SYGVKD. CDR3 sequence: CAINGETGVGTGELFF. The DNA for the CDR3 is TGTGCCATCAATGGAGAGACAGGGGTTGGCACCGGGGAGCTGTTTTTT.

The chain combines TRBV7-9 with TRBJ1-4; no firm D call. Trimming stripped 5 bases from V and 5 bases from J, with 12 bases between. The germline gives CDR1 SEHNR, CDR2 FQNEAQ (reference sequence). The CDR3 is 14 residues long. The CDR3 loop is CASSGLPRNEKLFF. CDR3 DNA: TGTGCCAGCAGCGGTCTCCCCAGAAATGAAAAACTGTTTTTT.

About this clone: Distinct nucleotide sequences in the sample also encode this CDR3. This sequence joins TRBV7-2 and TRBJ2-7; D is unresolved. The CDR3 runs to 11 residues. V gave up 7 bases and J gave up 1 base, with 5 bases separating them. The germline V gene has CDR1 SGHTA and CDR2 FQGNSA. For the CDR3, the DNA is TGTGCCAGCACTGGATCCTACGAGCAGTACTTC. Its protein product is CASTGSYEQYF.

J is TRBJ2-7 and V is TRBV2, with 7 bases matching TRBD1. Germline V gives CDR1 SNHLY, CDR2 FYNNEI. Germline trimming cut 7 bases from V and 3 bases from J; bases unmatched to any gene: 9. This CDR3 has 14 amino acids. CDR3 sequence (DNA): TGTGCCAGCATTGGGGACAGCTCCTTCTACGAGCAGTACTTC. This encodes CASIGDSSFYEQYF.

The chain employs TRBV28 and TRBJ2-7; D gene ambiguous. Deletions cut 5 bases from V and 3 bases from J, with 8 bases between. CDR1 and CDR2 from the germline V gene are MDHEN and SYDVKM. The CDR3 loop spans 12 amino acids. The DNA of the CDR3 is TGTGCCAGCAGTGAAGGGTACTACGAGCAGTACTTC. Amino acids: CASSEGYYEQYF.

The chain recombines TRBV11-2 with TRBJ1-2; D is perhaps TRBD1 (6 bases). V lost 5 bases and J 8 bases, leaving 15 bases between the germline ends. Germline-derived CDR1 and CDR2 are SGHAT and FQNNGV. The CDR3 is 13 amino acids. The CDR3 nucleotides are TGTGCCAGCAGCCCGGCCGGGGGCCAAGGCTACACCTTC. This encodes CASSPAGGQGYTF.

This CDR3 is CASSLDFWSFGTRTDTQYF. The CDR3 DNA follows: TGTGCCAGCAGCTTAGATTTCTGGTCGTTTGGGACACGCACAGATACGCAGTATTTT. The chain has TRBV11-2 and TRBJ2-3, with a weak D call TRBD1 (6 bases). The CDR3 runs to 19 residues. The germline V and J ends were trimmed by 0 bases and 1 base, with 20 bases remaining between them. From germline, CDR1 is SGHAT and CDR2 FQNNGV.

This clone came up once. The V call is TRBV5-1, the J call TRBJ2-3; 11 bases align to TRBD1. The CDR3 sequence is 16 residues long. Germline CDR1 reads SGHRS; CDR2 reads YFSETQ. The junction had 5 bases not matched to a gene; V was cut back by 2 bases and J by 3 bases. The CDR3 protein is CASSFWTGGRTDTQYF. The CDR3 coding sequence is TGCGCCAGCAGCTTCTGGACAGGGGGCCGGACAGATACGCAGTATTTT.

The CDR3 DNA is TGTGCCAGCAGCTTCAGACATAGCAATCAGCCCCAGCATTTT. Translated: CASSFRHSNQPQHF. V and J are TRBV7-2 and TRBJ1-5; the D is unclear. The germline V gene encodes CDR1 SGHTA and CDR2 FQGNSA. This CDR3 region has 14 residues. V shed 3 bases and J shed 0 bases, with 6 bases lying between them.

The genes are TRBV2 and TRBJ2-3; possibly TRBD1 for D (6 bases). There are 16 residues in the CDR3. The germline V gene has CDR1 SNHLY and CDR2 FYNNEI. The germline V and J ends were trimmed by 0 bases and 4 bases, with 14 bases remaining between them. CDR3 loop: CASSEALGSGADTQYF. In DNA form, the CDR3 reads TGTGCCAGCAGTGAAGCGTTGGGTTCAGGGGCAGATACGCAGTATTTT.

In DNA, the CDR3 is TGTGCCAGCAGTTTAGCCGAGGATGAGCAGTTCTTC. Translation gives CASSLAEDEQFF. V usage is TRBV27 and J usage is TRBJ2-1; D gene ambiguous. The CDR3 covers 12 residues. In germline, CDR1 is MNHEY, CDR2 SMNVEV (reference sequence). V was clipped by 2 bases and J by 8 bases, with 7 bases between them.

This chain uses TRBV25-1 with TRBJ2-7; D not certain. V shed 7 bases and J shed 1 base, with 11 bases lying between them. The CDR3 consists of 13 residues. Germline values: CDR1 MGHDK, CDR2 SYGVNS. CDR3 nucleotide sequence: TGTGCCAGCACCCCGGACGGGTCCTACGAGCAGTACTTC. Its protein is CASTPDGSYEQYF.

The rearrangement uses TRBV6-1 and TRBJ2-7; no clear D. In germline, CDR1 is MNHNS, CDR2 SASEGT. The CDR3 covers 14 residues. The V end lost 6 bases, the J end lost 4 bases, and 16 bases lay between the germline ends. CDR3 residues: CASRPLEGPYEQYF. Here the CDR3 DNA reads TGTGCCAGCAGGCCTTTAGAAGGACCTTACGAGCAGTACTTC.

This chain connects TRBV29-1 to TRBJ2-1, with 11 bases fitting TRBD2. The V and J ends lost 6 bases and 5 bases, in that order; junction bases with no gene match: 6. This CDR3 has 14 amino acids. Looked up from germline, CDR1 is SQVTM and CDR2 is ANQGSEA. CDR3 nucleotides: TGCAGCGTGGAGGGACTAGCGGCAAACAATGAGCAGTTCTTC. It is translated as CSVEGLAANNEQFF.

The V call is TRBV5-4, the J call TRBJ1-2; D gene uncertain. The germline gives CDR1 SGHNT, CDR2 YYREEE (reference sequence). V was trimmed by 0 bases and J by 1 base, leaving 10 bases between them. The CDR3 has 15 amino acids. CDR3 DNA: TGTGCCAGCAGCTTGGGCCACAGCGATAACTATGGCTACACCTTC. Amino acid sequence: CASSLGHSDNYGYTF.

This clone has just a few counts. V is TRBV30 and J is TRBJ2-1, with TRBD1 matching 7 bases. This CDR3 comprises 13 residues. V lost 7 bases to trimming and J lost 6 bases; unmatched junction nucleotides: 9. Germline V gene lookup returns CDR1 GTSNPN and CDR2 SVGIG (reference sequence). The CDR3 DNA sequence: TGTGCCTATGACAGGGAATGGGGCAATGAGCAGTTCTTC. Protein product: CAYDREWGNEQFF.

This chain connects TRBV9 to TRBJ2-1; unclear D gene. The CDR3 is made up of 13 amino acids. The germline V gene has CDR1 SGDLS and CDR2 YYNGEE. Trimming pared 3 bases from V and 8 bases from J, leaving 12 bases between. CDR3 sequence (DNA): TGTGCCAGCAGCGATCCTATTGGTCATGAGCAGTTCTTC. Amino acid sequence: CASSDPIGHEQFF.

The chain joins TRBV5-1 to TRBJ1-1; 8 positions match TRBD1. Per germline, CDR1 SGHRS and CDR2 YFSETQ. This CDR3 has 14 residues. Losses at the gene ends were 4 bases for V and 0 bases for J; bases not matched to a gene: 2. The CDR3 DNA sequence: TGCGCCAGCAGCCCGGACAGGGTGAACACTGAAGCTTTCTTT. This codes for CASSPDRVNTEAFF.

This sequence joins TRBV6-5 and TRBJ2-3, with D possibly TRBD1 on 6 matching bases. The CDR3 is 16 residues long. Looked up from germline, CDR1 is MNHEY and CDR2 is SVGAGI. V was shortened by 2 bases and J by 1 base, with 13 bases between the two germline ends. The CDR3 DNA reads TGTGCCAGCAGTTACGCTAGGGGGACCCGCACAGATACGCAGTATTTT. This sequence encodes CASSYARGTRTDTQYF.

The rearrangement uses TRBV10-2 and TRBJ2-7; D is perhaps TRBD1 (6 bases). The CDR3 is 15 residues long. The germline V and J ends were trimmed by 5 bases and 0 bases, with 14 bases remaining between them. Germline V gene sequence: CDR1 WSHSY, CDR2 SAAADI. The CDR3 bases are TGCGCCAGCAGTATGACCACAGGGAGCTCCTACGAGCAGTACTTC. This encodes CASSMTTGSSYEQYF.

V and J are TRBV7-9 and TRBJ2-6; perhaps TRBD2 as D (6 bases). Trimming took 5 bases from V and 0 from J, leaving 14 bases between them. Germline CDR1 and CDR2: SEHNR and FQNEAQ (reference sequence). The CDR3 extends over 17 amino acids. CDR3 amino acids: CASSRWGEYSGANVLTF. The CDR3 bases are TGTGCCAGCAGCCGGTGGGGGGAATACTCTGGGGCCAACGTCCTGACTTTC.

CDR3 sequence reads: CASSSGRGASTDTQYF. In nucleotides, the CDR3 is TGTGCCAGCAGCTCCGGACGGGGGGCTAGCACAGATACGCAGTATTTT. This chain joins TRBV7-2 and TRBJ2-3; TRBD2 might be the D (7 bases). Trimming stripped 4 bases from V and 0 bases from J, with 14 bases between. In germline, CDR1 is SGHTA, CDR2 FQGNSA. There are 16 residues in the CDR3.

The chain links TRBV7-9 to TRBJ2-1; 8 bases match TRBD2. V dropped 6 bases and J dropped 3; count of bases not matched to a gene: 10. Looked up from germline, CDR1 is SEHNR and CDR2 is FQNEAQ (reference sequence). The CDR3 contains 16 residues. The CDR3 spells CASSIDRGGFYNEQFF. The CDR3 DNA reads TGTGCCAGCAGTATTGACCGCGGGGGGTTCTACAATGAGCAGTTCTTC.

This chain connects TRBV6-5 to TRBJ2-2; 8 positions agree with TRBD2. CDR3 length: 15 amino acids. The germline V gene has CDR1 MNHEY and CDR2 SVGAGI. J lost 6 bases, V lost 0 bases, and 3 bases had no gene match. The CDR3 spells CASSYSGRAAGELFF. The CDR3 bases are TGTGCCAGCAGTTACTCCGGGAGGGCCGCCGGGGAGCTGTTTTTT.

The CDR3: CASSWNFRPYEQYF. The CDR3 DNA follows: TGTGCCAGCAGCTGGAACTTTAGACCTTACGAGCAGTACTTC. The gene calls are TRBV7-2 and TRBJ2-7; no clear D. The CDR3 length is 14 residues. Germline CDR1 reads SGHTA; CDR2 reads FQGNSA. Trimming left V 4 bases short and J 4 bases short, with 14 bases between.